A single TCR beta chain is shown here with its context. Its antigen is as yet unknown. This sample is drawn from a study of post-analysis software for immune sequencing data. Study summary: Relapsing-remitting, secondary progressive and progressive-relapsing forms of multiple sclerosis all featured among disease courses.

V shed 6 bases and J 4 bases; nucleotides not matched to a gene: 8. The CDR3 runs to 14 residues. Germline CDR1 reads DFQATT; CDR2 reads SNEGSKA (reference sequence). Study-wide points: Roughly 5 TRBV segments, TRBV5-6, TRBV5-1 and TRBV20-1 among them, were found more frequent in patients than controls. Normalized Chao1 diversity was significantly lower in multiple sclerosis patients than in controls.

Unique-molecular-identifier-tagged TCR beta cDNA libraries were used. The T cell input of about 0.9 to 10 million gave hundreds of thousands of cDNA molecules. TCRdb processed the PCR reads anew with MiXCR; each CDR3 protein has one entry. This table has hundreds of thousands of distinct CDR3 sequences, under 55% appearing once. The sample taken for sequencing was blood. V usage is TRBV20-1 and J usage is TRBJ2-1, with 8 bases aligning to TRBD2. The receptor was derived from a girl aged 10 to 17 with multiple sclerosis. The CDR3 nucleotides read TGCAGTGCCTATACTAGCGGACGGTACAATGAGCAGTTCTTC. Amino acids: CSAYTSGRYNEQFF.